Listed below are T cell receptor beta chains from one sample, sequenced in a study of cytomegalovirus exposure and HLA in healthy donors. Sequencing used immunoSEQ multiplex PCR; TCRdb keeps in-frame clones, though not all of them. The sample yields 85,000 to 120,000 clones, approximately 64% seen once. The sequencing sample was made of PBMCs. Receptors originate from a human donor in good health. CDR3s include the opening cysteine and the closing phenylalanine or tryptophan. A D gene is named only where the DNA matches it firmly. Only some rows state a clone size, as once, few, many or a class for expanded clones.

>TRBV6-5|NA|TRBJ2-3|TRBD2
TGTGCCAGCACCAGAGCGGGAGGTGGAGATACGCAGTATTTT
CASTRAGGGDTQYF
>TRBV19|few|TRBJ1-5|TRBD1
TGTGCCAGTAGTATACAGGGGGCGACTCAGCCCCAGCATTTT
CASSIQGATQPQHF
>TRBV5-1|few|TRBJ2-7|NA
TGCGCCAGCAGCTTTGATCTAGGAGCGGTATACGAGCAGTACTTC
CASSFDLGAVYEQYF
>TRBV6-5|NA|TRBJ1-2|NA
TGTGCCAGCAGTTACGCCGGGGATGGCTATGGCTACACCTTC
CASSYAGDGYGYTF
>TRBV13|NA|TRBJ2-1|TRBD2
TGTGCCAGCAGCATTCTAGCGGGTCGAGGCTACAATGAGCAGTTCTTC
CASSILAGRGYNEQFF
>TRBV19|NA|TRBJ1-1|NA
TGTGCCAGTAGGTCAGGGGAACTGAACACTGAAGCTTTCTTT
CASRSGELNTEAFF
>TRBV4-1|few|TRBJ1-2|NA
TGCGCCAGCAGCCAAGATACGGGACTGGATCGCGGCTACACCTTC
CASSQDTGLDRGYTF
>TRBV2|NA|TRBJ1-5|TRBD1
TGTGCCAGCGCCGGGGACAGGTTAAGCAATCAGCCCCAGCATTTT
CASAGDRLSNQPQHF
>TRBV2|NA|TRBJ2-7|NA
TGTGCTGTGATAGAGGCGGGCAGGACCTACGAGCAGTACTTC
CAVIEAGRTYEQYF
>TRBV7-2|few|TRBJ2-7|NA
TGTGCCAGCAGCCTACAGGCCGAGCAGTACTTC
CASSLQAEQYF
>TRBV2|NA|TRBJ2-3|TRBD1
TGTGCCAGCAGTGAAGGGACAGGGTTTACAGATACGCAGTATTTT
CASSEGTGFTDTQYF
>TRBV18|NA|TRBJ2-7|TRBD1
TGTGCCAGCTCATCGTCAGGGGGAAGCTACGAGCAGTACTTC
CASSSSGGSYEQYF
>TRBV19|NA|TRBJ2-1|NA
TGTGCCGCCCGGTGGGTCGGGGATTTGTCGGAAGAGTCCTACAATGAGCAGTTCTTC
CAARWVGDLSEESYNEQFF
>TRBV29-1|NA|TRBJ2-3|TRBD2
TGCAGCGTTTCTAGCGGGACAGATACGCAGTATTTT
CSVSSGTDTQYF
>TRBV5-1|NA|TRBJ2-1|TRBD2
TGCGCCAGCAGCTTGGGGGCGGGAGATTACAATGAGCAGTTCTTC
CASSLGAGDYNEQFF
>TRBV27|few|TRBJ2-1|NA
TGTGCCAGCAGTTTTGCAGGGTACAATGAGCAGTTCTTC
CASSFAGYNEQFF
>TRBV29-1|NA|TRBJ2-7|NA
TGCAGCGCAAGCGGGCAGACTTCCTACGAGCAGTACTTC
CSASGQTSYEQYF
>TRBV6-5|NA|TRBJ2-2|NA
TGTGCCAGCAGTACATCGGGACATTTGACCGGGGAGCTGTTTTTT
CASSTSGHLTGELFF
>TRBV9|NA|TRBJ2-5|NA
TGTGCCAGCAGCGTAGGAACAGGGACGCAAGAGACCCAGTACTTC
CASSVGTGTQETQYF
>TRBV6-1|NA|TRBJ1-5|TRBD1
TGTGCCAGCAGTCGACAGGGGGCTGGCAATCAGCCCCAGCATTTT
CASSRQGAGNQPQHF
>TRBV4-1|NA|TRBJ1-1|TRBD1
TGCGCCAGCAGCCAAGATCAGGGGGCCACTGAAGCTTTCTTT
CASSQDQGATEAFF
>TRBV4-1|NA|TRBJ2-7|TRBD1
TGCGCCAGCAGCCAACCCGGGGGGACAGGGCCCGAGCAGTACTTC
CASSQPGGTGPEQYF
>TRBV20-1|NA|TRBJ1-1|NA
TGCAGTGCTAGAGATCCCCCTTGGACTTTGTGG
CSARDPPWTLW
>TRBV5-6|NA|TRBJ1-1|TRBD1
TGTGCCAGCAGCTTGGCAGGGGGCCAGATCACTGAAGCTTTCTTT
CASSLAGGQITEAFF
>TRBV29-1|NA|TRBJ2-7|NA
TGCAGCGTTTATCAGAGGAACAGGGAAAGGCACGAGCAGTACTTC
CSVYQRNRERHEQYF
>TRBV5-4|NA|TRBJ2-1|NA
TGTGCCAGCAGCTTGTCGGCTAGCCACAATGAGCAGTTCTTC
CASSLSASHNEQFF
>TRBV28|NA|TRBJ1-1|NA
TGTGCCAGCGGGGAGCCCTACATGAACACTGAAGCTTTCTTT
CASGEPYMNTEAFF
>TRBV28|NA|TRBJ2-4|TRBD1
TGTGCCAGCAGTTTGTCCCAGGGGGCGATTCAGTACTTC
CASSLSQGAIQYF
>TRBV10-3|NA|TRBJ2-1|TRBD1
TGTGCCATCAGTGAGAAAGACAGGGATGAGCAGTTCTTC
CAISEKDRDEQFF
>TRBV7-8|NA|TRBJ1-5|NA
TGTGCCAGCAGCTTATCGGGGTGGGATAGCAATCAGCCCCAGCATTTT
CASSLSGWDSNQPQHF
>TRBV5-1|few|TRBJ2-2|TRBD2
TGCGCCAGCAGCTTGGGGACTAGCGGCGCCGGGGAGCTGTTTTTT
CASSLGTSGAGELFF
>TRBV6-6|NA|TRBJ1-5|NA
TGTGCCAGCAGCGAGGGGCCCCAGCATTTT
CASSEGPQHF
>TRBV29-1|NA|TRBJ2-1|TRBD1
TGCAGCGTTTCAGGGGGCACCTCCTACAATGAGCAGTTCTTC
CSVSGGTSYNEQFF
>TRBV11-3|NA|TRBJ1-4|NA
TGTGCCAGCAGCAATCCCGAATTTGGACAAGGGGATGAAAAACTGTTTTTT
CASSNPEFGQGDEKLFF
>TRBV6-6|NA|TRBJ2-2|TRBD1
TGTGCCAGCAGTTACGCCAGACAGGGGGCCGGGGAGCTGTTTTTT
CASSYARQGAGELFF
>TRBV19|NA|TRBJ2-7|TRBD2
TGTGCCAGTAGTATACGGGGTCCGGGAGGCGAGCAGTACTTC
CASSIRGPGGEQYF
>TRBV27|few|TRBJ2-7|TRBD2
TGTGCCAGCAGTTTCAAATCGGGAGGTCTTCTAAGCGAGCAGTACTTC
CASSFKSGGLLSEQYF
>TRBV5-4|many|TRBJ1-5|TRBD1
TGTGCCAGCAGCTCGGCAGGGGGGCCCCAGCATTTT
CASSSAGGPQHF
>TRBV5-1|NA|TRBJ2-2|NA
TGCGCCAGCAGCTTCCAGCCGGGGGAGTCTGCCGGGGAGCTGTTTTTT
CASSFQPGESAGELFF
>TRBV7-8|NA|TRBJ2-7|NA
TGTGCCAGCAGCTTAGGAGGGCTAAGCTCCTACGAGCAGTACTTC
CASSLGGLSSYEQYF
>TRBV19|few|TRBJ2-2|NA
TGTGCCAGTAGTATATGGGGAGCCACCGGGGAGCTGTTTTTT
CASSIWGATGELFF
>TRBV2|NA|TRBJ1-4|TRBD1
TGTGCCAGCAGTGAGGGACAGCCGTCCACTAATGAAAAACTGTTTTTT
CASSEGQPSTNEKLFF
>TRBV14|NA|TRBJ1-4|NA
TGTGCCAGCAGCCAATTACAGGGAATCGATGAAAAACTGTTTTTT
CASSQLQGIDEKLFF
>TRBV21-1|NA|TRBJ2-1|NA
TGTGCCAGCAGCAAAGGGGGCAGGGAAGGCTCCAATGAGCAGTTCTTC
CASSKGGREGSNEQFF
>TRBV6-1|NA|TRBJ2-2|TRBD1
TGTGCCAGCAGTGAAGCAAGGGGACAGGGGGCGAACACCGGGGAGCTGTTTTTT
CASSEARGQGANTGELFF
>TRBV4-2|NA|TRBJ2-5|TRBD2
TGTGCCAGCAGCCCCCGGAGGACTAGTCAAGAGACCCAGTACTTC
CASSPRRTSQETQYF
>TRBV10-3|NA|TRBJ1-5|NA
TGTGCCATCAGTGAGCAGTACAGCAATCAGCCCCAGCATTTT
CAISEQYSNQPQHF
>TRBV27|once|TRBJ2-7|TRBD1
TGTGCCAGCGGACCGACAGGGGCTTCCTACGAGCAGTACTTC
CASGPTGASYEQYF
>TRBV2|NA|TRBJ2-7|NA
TGTGCCAGCATCCGACTATACGAGCAGTACTTC
CASIRLYEQYF
>TRBV10-2|NA|TRBJ2-2|NA
TGCGCCAGCACCGGGGGTTACGACACCGGGGAGCTGTTTTTT
CASTGGYDTGELFF
>TRBV19|NA|TRBJ1-1|TRBD1
TGTGCCAGTAGTTTCCTGGGACAGATGAACACTGAAGCTTTCTTT
CASSFLGQMNTEAFF